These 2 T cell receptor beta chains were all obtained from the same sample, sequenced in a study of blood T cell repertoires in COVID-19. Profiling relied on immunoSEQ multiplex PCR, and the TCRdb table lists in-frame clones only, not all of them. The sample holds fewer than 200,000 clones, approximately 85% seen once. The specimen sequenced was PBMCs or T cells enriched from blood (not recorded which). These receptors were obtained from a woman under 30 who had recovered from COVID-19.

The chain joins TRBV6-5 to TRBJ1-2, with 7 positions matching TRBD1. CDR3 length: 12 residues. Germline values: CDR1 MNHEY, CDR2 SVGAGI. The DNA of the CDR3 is TGTTCCAAGGACAGGACTAACTATGGCTACACCTTC. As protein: CSKDRTNYGYTF.

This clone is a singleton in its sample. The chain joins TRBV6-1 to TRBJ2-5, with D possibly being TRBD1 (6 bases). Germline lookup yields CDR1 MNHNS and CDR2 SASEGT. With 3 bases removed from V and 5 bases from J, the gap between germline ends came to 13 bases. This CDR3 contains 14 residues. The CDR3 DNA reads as TGTGCCAGCAGTGAGACCCCTGACAGGGAGACCCAGTACTTC. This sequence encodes CASSETPDRETQYF.